The entry below describes one T cell receptor (beta chain). Antigen: not known. This CDR3 has 12 amino acids. The J segment lost 7 bases and the V segment lost 7 bases, leaving 4 bases of the junction unmatched. CDR1 is MDHEN, CDR2 SYDVKM, per germline. The sample is drawn from a study of siplizumab effects on memory and regulatory T cells. The study, taken as a whole, reports: Under siplizumab, an average roughly 70% of mappable alloreactive CD4+ clones were Treg-derived, compared with under 35% in controls. Proliferating siplizumab-culture Tregs lacked confirmation of suppressive function. Roughly 80-96% of proliferating CD4+ or CD8+ clones lacked an assignable naive or memory phenotype.

Assays captured 95,000 to 100,000 TCR templates per sample. TCRdb keeps only in-frame clones here, not all; method: immunoSEQ multiplex PCR. This table holds roughly 92,000 clones, over 85% found once. Sequenced input: non-Treg CD4+ T cells sorted from blood. This sequence was found in a human donor in good health. The V gene is TRBV28, the J gene TRBJ1-2, with 9 bases identical to TRBD1. In DNA form, the CDR3 reads TGTGCCAGCAAACAGGGGGCTAGTGGCTACACCTTC. This codes for CASKQGASGYTF.